This T cell receptor beta chain stems from a study of shared clonotypes between healthy human individuals (TCRdb year 2020). With regard to the full study: The cohort included three men and a couple of women between 18 and 49 years of age. To increase sequencing depth and limit assay-specific biases, different laboratories used diverse techniques to prepare libraries and sequence TCR repertoires. To estimate repertoire size and how much clonotypes are shared between individuals, the study performed deep sequencing of blood TCR repertoires from 4 to 6 healthy adults. Per donor, three plates each were used for CD4 naive and CD4 memory, two for CD8 naive, and one for CD8 memory. Leukapheresis yielded between about 0.94 and 9 billion PBMCs per donor. Study-level results and caveats: Larger estimated clonotype richness was generally found for naive subsets than for memory subsets. Incomplete sequencing was indicated by rarefaction of sorted-subset datasets, despite the large sequencing depth. When a few donors were compared, the shared fraction of clonotypes was roughly 4.8% for naive CD4, around 3.6% for naive CD8, 2.3% for memory CD4, and 0.4% for memory CD8. Pairwise subsampling led to the expectation that sequencing depth would affect the degree of clonotype sharing among donors. The small number of donors limited the genetic and exposure-history diversity represented. Only blood was sampled, and tissue TCR repertoires likely differ from those in blood. Compared with non-shared clonotypes, the clonotypes found in all four sorted-subset donors had higher generation probabilities.

The cysteine opens and the phenylalanine closes a CDR3 of 15 amino acids. CDR3 DNA only is kept here, 45 bases in frame from base 1. Germline trimming amounts to 3 bases on V and 4 bases on J, with 4 as the count of junction bases outside the gene matches. The germline V gene (reference sequence) supplies CDR1 LNHDA and CDR2 SQIVND. Using the deep immunoSEQ assay, multiplex PCR amplified TCR CDR3 regions from genomic DNA. Extracted genomic DNA from each cell subset was spread evenly across all wells of several immunoSEQ 96-well plates, with each plate serving as a replicate. For sorted subsets, about 200 ng genomic DNA, equal to about 30,000 T cell genomes, was loaded into each replicate PCR. Purified libraries were measured with a Qubit 3.0 fluorometer, size-checked on a Bioanalyzer 2100, and measured again with the KAPA Library Quantification kit. Each immunoSEQ 96-well plate was sequenced on its own single-read 150-cycle Illumina NextSeq 550 flow cell. The authors' analysis ran thus. Because the immunoSEQ output held only junctional sequences and lacked quality scores, the filtering could not match the filtering applied to full-length reads. Sequences were annotated with PyIR, a Python wrapper for IgBLAST v1.9, and V/J genes and CDR3 were assigned using IMGT germline references. Reads with weak V/J assignments (E-value above 1e-6), missing CDR3, stop codons, out-of-frame junctions, or ambiguous translated residues were removed. V3J clonotypes were defined as sequences sharing the same inferred V gene, J gene, and CDR3 amino acid sequence. The percentage overlap between two repertoires was calculated by dividing the number of shared unique clonotypes by the size of the smaller repertoire. Repertoire richness was assessed with RTK rarefaction, the Chao1 estimator, and Recon v2.1 estimates of unobserved clonotypes. Generation probabilities were computed with OLGA for all TCRbeta clonotypes obtained by the gDNA method from a few donors. Drawn from immuneACCESS, this table holds only the in-frame rearrangements with V and J called that TCRdb kept. Clones are partly lost; checked studies trace under half to an unresolved V gene and leave the rest unexplained. V, J and clone size derive from that table, while D and trimming were established from the DNA sequence. The sample table contains about 680,000 clones; only one count was recorded for around 90% of them. Together, the top ten hold about 24% of the sample.

For the CD8 naive samples, CD45RO-negative cells were positively selected for CCR7, yielding a CD45RA+CCR7+ population from which TemRA cells were excluded. Healthy HIV-negative adults with no recently reported acute infections or vaccinations were included as donors. Every donor was a Caucasian adult living in Nashville, Tennessee, USA. After blood collection by leukapheresis, PBMCs were isolated using Ficoll-Histopaque density gradient centrifugation and then cryopreserved in the vapor phase of liquid nitrogen. Analytical flow cytometry was used to check the purity and quantity of each magnetically sorted T cell population. Genomic DNA was isolated from each sorted fraction and quantified by UV absorbance on a Nanodrop 2000c. Note on this clone: The target of this receptor is not known. No qualities accompany the bases; no much larger clone lies one base away.

The sequence came from a man younger than 40 in good health. The chain joins TRBV19 to TRBJ2-7, with 12 bases matching TRBD1. Sequenced: naive CD8+ T cells sorted from blood. Read against the paper, the sample's cell subset or site label means: CD45RA+CCR7+. The CDR3 reads CASSMGTGGVYEQYF. The DNA sequence is given as TGTGCCAGTAGTATGGGGACAGGGGGCGTTTACGAGCAGTACTTC.